The rows below give T cell receptor beta chains drawn from one sample of a study of T-cell memory formation after mild COVID-19. One entry per CDR3 protein results from TCRdb running MiXCR on the 5' RACE reads. This sample has roughly 300,000 distinct CDR3 sequences; approximately 7.6% occur once, and the top ten carry approximately 23%. Sequenced input: PBMCs or a T cell subset sorted from them (not recorded which). These receptors originate from a man younger than 35 who had mild COVID-19 (a few samples of this study predate the infection). Cell type and time point are not known. Both conserved end residues are part of each CDR3. D genes are given only for firm matches. Where a row states a size, it is once, few, many or the class of an expanded clone; other rows omit it.

d_gene,len,abundance,j_gene,v_gene,CDR3nt,CDR3aa
.,14,few,TRBJ1-2,TRBV27,TGTGCCAGCAGTTTGGGGGCCTGGGAGGATGGCTACACCTTC,CASSLGAWEDGYTF
.,13,.,TRBJ2-1,TRBV4-2,TGTGCCAGCAGCCAAGGCGGGCGGGGTGAGCAGTTCTTC,CASSQGGRGEQFF
TRBD1,13,few,TRBJ2-5,TRBV19,TGTGCCAGTAGCGACAGGGGGCGTGAGACCCAGTACTTC,CASSDRGRETQYF
.,14,many,TRBJ1-5,TRBV5-1,TGCGCCAGCAGCTTGTCTCCGGGTAATCAGCCCCAGCATTTT,CASSLSPGNQPQHF
TRBD1,13,many,TRBJ1-4,TRBV5-1,TGCGCCAGCGGACAGGGGGACAGTGAAAAACTGTTTTTT,CASGQGDSEKLFF
.,14,.,TRBJ2-1,TRBV7-9,TGTGCCAGCAGCTTAGTTCTGGGCACCAATGAGCAGTTCTTC,CASSLVLGTNEQFF
TRBD2,16,.,TRBJ2-3,TRBV7-2,TGTGCCAGCAGCTTCTTAGCGGGGGGCGGGGCAGATACGCAGTATTTT,CASSFLAGGGADTQYF
TRBD1,14,.,TRBJ2-7,TRBV5-1,TGCGCCAGCAGCTCGGACAGGGGATGGTACGAGCAGTACTTC,CASSSDRGWYEQYF
.,14,few,TRBJ2-3,TRBV19,TGTGCCAGTTCAGTGGGGCAGAACGCGAATACGCAGTATTTT,CASSVGQNANTQYF
.,15,few,TRBJ2-5,TRBV7-6,TGTGCCAGCAGCTTATGGGGGGAAATCCAAGAGACCCAGTACTTC,CASSLWGEIQETQYF
TRBD1,13,.,TRBJ1-5,TRBV30,TGTGCCTGGAGCGGACAGGGTGATCAGCCCCAGCATTTT,CAWSGQGDQPQHF
TRBD1,14,.,TRBJ1-1,TRBV7-3,TGTGCCAGCAGCGCAGGACAGGGGGCTGGTGAAGCTTTCTTT,CASSAGQGAGEAFF
TRBD1,14,.,TRBJ1-2,TRBV7-3,TGTGCCAGCAGCCCAGGGGACAGGGCGTTTGGCTACACCTTC,CASSPGDRAFGYTF
.,14,.,TRBJ2-7,TRBV20-1,TGCAGTGCTAGTTTTGGGGGAGGTCAGGGCGAGCAGTACTTC,CSASFGGGQGEQYF
TRBD1,15,many,TRBJ1-1,TRBV12-3/TRBV12-4,TGTGCCAGCAGTTCACCGGGACAGGGAAACACTGAAGCTTTCTTT,CASSSPGQGNTEAFF
TRBD1,18,few,TRBJ2-6,TRBV7-2,TGTGCCAGCAGCTTAAGGGACAGGGGCTTACCTGGGGCCAACGTCCTGACTTTC,CASSLRDRGLPGANVLTF
TRBD1,14,.,TRBJ2-1,TRBV20-1,TGCAGCTTGTACAGGGGGCTCCCCTACAATGAGCAGTTCTTC,CSLYRGLPYNEQFF
.,11,few,TRBJ1-4,TRBV4-1,TGCGCCAGCCGGGGTAATGAAAAACTGTTTTTT,CASRGNEKLFF
TRBD1,14,many,TRBJ1-2,TRBV7-9,TGTGCCAGCAGCTCCCAGGGGGCTTACTATGGCTACACCTTC,CASSSQGAYYGYTF
TRBD1,15,few,TRBJ2-1,TRBV9,TGTGCCAGCAGCCCAGAGACAGGGTCGGGCAATGAGCAGTTCTTC,CASSPETGSGNEQFF
TRBD1,14,few,TRBJ2-2,TRBV6-1,TGTGCCAGTGGCACAGGGGGCGACACCGGGGAGCTGTTTTTT,CASGTGGDTGELFF
.,14,.,TRBJ1-1,TRBV7-9,TGTGCCAGCAGCCCCCGGACGAGGAACACTGAAGCTTTCTTT,CASSPRTRNTEAFF
TRBD1,16,few,TRBJ2-4,TRBV28,TGTGCCAGCAGTCGCAGACAGGGCCTATCTTTAAACATTCAGTACTTC,CASSRRQGLSLNIQYF
.,13,.,TRBJ1-1,TRBV12-3/TRBV12-4,TGTGCCAGCGCCTTGGGGGGTTGGACTGAAGCTTTCTTT,CASALGGWTEAFF
.,14,few,TRBJ1-2,TRBV29-1,TGCAGCGTTGAACCGGCAGGGACTAACTATGGCTACACCTTC,CSVEPAGTNYGYTF
.,11,.,TRBJ1-2,TRBV20-1,TGCAGTGAAGGCCAGGGGTATGGCTACACCTTC,CSEGQGYGYTF
TRBD1,13,few,TRBJ1-1,TRBV29-1,TGCAGCGGTAAGACAGGGGAGAGCACTGAAGCTTTCTTT,CSGKTGESTEAFF
TRBD2,14,.,TRBJ2-7,TRBV23-1,TGCGCCAGCAGTTACCCGACTAGCGCCTACGAGCAGTACTTC,CASSYPTSAYEQYF
.,14,once,TRBJ2-7,TRBV20-1,TGCAGTGCTAGAGATTTTTCCGGGGGTCACGAGCAGTACTTC,CSARDFSGGHEQYF
.,15,.,TRBJ1-3,TRBV5-1,TGCGCCAGCAGCTCTCGTGGTTTCGATGGGAACACCATATATTTT,CASSSRGFDGNTIYF
.,16,many,TRBJ2-6,TRBV7-2,TGTGCCAGCAGCTTAGCGCTGGGGACTGGGGCCAACGTCCTGACTTTC,CASSLALGTGANVLTF
TRBD1,15,few,TRBJ1-5,TRBV2,TGTGCCAGCAGCGAACAGGGGGCGCGTGATCAGCCCCAGCATTTT,CASSEQGARDQPQHF
TRBD1,14,few,TRBJ1-3,TRBV12-3/TRBV12-4,TGTGCCAGCAGCCAACAGGGGGCCGAGAACACCATATATTTT,CASSQQGAENTIYF
TRBD1,16,many,TRBJ1-3,TRBV7-9,TGTGCCTCACGCACGGGGACAGGGGGCTCTGGAAACACCATATATTTT,CASRTGTGGSGNTIYF
.,17,many,TRBJ1-2,TRBV20-1,TGCAGTGCTAGGCAACCGGGACTCCGAAATTGGGGCTATGGCTACACCTTC,CSARQPGLRNWGYGYTF
.,17,few,TRBJ1-6,TRBV5-1,TGCGCCAGCAGCTTGGTGGGTAATGGACCTCCGGAGTCACCCCTCCACTTT,CASSLVGNGPPESPLHF
.,13,many,TRBJ1-2,TRBV7-2,TGTGCCAGCACGAGGCCGTTGAACTATGGCTACACCTTC,CASTRPLNYGYTF